This TCR beta chain was recovered during a study of early T cells in non-severe SARS-CoV-2 infection. For the study at large: Chains from this unsorted whole-blood bulk RNA could not be paired.

Researchers tagged individual cDNA molecules with unique molecular identifiers. TCRdb reprocessed the 5' RACE reads with MiXCR, giving one entry per CDR3 protein. The table has under 45,000 distinct CDR3 sequences, roughly a tenth seen once. The ends were cut back, 8 bases at V and 3 bases at J, with 13 bases in the middle. The CDR3 sequence is 12 residues long. Germline CDR1 and CDR2: SQVTM and ANQGSEA. Source material: whole blood. The source is an adult who was a healthcare worker with PCR-confirmed SARS-CoV-2 infection or an uninfected control (not recorded which). The chain employs TRBV29-1 and TRBJ1-1; tentatively, D is TRBD1 (6 bases). CDR3 residues: CSLQGLYTEAFF. CDR3 nucleotides: TGCAGCTTACAGGGTCTTTACACTGAAGCTTTCTTT.